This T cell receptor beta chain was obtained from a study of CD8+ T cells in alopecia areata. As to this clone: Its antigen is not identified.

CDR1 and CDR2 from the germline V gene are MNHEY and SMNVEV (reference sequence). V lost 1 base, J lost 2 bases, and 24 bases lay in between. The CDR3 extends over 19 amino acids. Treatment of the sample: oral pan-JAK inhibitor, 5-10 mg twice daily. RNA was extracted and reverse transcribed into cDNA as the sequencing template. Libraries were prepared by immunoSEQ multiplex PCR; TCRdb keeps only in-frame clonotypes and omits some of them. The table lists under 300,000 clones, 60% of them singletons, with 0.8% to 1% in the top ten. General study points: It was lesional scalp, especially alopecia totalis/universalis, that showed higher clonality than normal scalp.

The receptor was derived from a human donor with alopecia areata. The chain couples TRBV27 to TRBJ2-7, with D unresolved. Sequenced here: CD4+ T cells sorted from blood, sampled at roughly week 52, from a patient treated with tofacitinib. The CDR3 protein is CASSLFPISPEGNPYEQYF. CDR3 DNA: TGTGCCAGCAGTTTATTCCCCATATCCCCGGAAGGGAACCCCTACGAGCAGTACTTC.